The TCR beta chain under discussion was sequenced for a study of cytomegalovirus exposure and HLA in healthy donors (dated by TCRdb to 2016 to 2017). Study-wide context: An earlier analysis of approximately 550 of the donors reported 250 to 300 Gb of sequence data and 100 million to 140 million unique TCR beta sequences from 150 million to 200 million T cells. About 320 gigabases of sequencing data and approximately 84 million unique TCR sequences were included in an early release covering several hundred HLA-typed donors. Of the approximately 400 genotyped donors, 81% were placed in the genetic ancestry cluster associated with self-reported Caucasian donors. The study was designed to test whether signatures of past pathogen exposure could be identified by cataloging public T cell receptors. The study used immunosequencing to profile the T cell repertoires of some 600 subjects and linked those repertoires to cytomegalovirus serostatus. In addition to the first cohort of around 670 subjects, a separate validation cohort of 130 or so different subjects was used. High-throughput TCR immunosequencing, statistical association of individual TCRs with disease status, and machine learning were combined to predict cytomegalovirus infection status. A later analysis re-examined previously published TCR beta repertoires from 610 or so donors and added high-resolution HLA genotyping to investigate patterns of TCR occurrence. In the later analysis, no new phenotypic data were used to find candidate immune exposures; instead, reliance was placed on TCR beta sequences and their occurrence across donors. To decide whether each TCR beta V gene segment behaved as functional or pseudogenic, an earlier analysis of several hundred of the donors relied on high-throughput TCR beta sequencing. Donor age, sex, ethnicity and CMV serostatus were collected together with the repertoire data. In a later genetic analysis, genome-wide SNP genotypes for about three fifths of the roughly 670 donors were used, and that subset was treated as a discovery cohort. Every repertoire in the discovery cohort had been generated on one and the same sequencing platform. Class I and class II HLA loci were covered by the typing at four-digit resolution. Typing coverage varied by locus: roughly 629-630 donors for A, B, C, DRB1 and DQB1; under 550 for DQA1; more than 600 for DPA1; approximately 470 for DPB1. Roughly 5 DR-DQ haplotypes were handled as single units for association and clustering, since linkage in the cohort was strong. On average, around 230,000 unique TCR beta nucleotide sequences were sequenced per donor among some 430 genotyped donors of the cohort, with 15% to 20% of those sequences being non-productive.

What the authors observed across the whole study: A group of highly shared sequence variants was considered likely to be a technical artifact of the sequencing pipeline. In both the original and validation cohorts, the classifier was reported to diagnose cytomegalovirus status with high specificity and sensitivity. In an earlier analysis of several hundred of the donors, most TCR beta V segments were observed in productive rearrangements about 90% or about 30% of the time, broadly matching IMGT annotations. According to a later analysis, parvovirus B19, influenza, CMV and Epstein-Barr virus appeared linked to several top co-occurrence clusters. Immune exposure information for the cohort was limited to CMV serostatus. Because counts were too low, roughly 18 rarely observed V segments, including chromosome 9 orphons, were left out of the earlier analysis of over 550 of the donors. When HLA alleles, especially DR and DQ, strongly co-occurred, attributing TCR associations to individual alleles was difficult. The cohort was sequenced for TCR beta chains only, and without alpha or paired-chain data the features that could be detected were limited. Because some donors lacked HLA typing at each locus, the association tests relied only on the typed subset. Across donors, most TCR sequences were observed very rarely, whereas some public TCRs were present in many individuals. Because the 87-base-pair reads could not distinguish some IMGT-functional V segments, including TRBV6-2 and TRBV6-3, those segments were excluded. A later genetic analysis associated a missense DCLRE1C variant with V-gene and J-gene trimming of TCR beta chains, and an independent cohort replicated the association. A further reported finding was that TCR beta sequences accurately predicted the HLA-A and HLA-B alleles for most subjects in the first cohort. It was suggested by the authors that the approach could potentially be generalized to other disease states and immunological phenotypes. According to a later analysis, most CMV-associated TCR beta chains appeared to be HLA-restricted, and the HLA associations seemed to be driven largely by CMV exposure. According to a later genetic analysis, donors in an Asian-associated ancestry cluster had fewer N-insertions in productive TCRs than the approximately 610-donor mean. A later analysis found that HLA-associated TCR beta chains were more clonally expanded and had lower generation probabilities than equally common non-associated chains. At a false discovery rate of 0.05, a later analysis linked about 17,000 TCR beta sequences to specific HLA alleles. According to a later analysis, TCR association rates differed among HLA loci, with DRB1 alleles showing the most associated TCRs and HLA-C alleles showing the fewest. Linkage disequilibrium might explain the correlated functional status among segregating V segments, but an unknown experimental factor could not be excluded. In vitro tests confirmed that a few of the cytomegalovirus-associated TCR beta chains recognize cytomegalovirus antigens. The study listed 164 TCR beta chains as associated with cytomegalovirus. Presence/absence analyses assumed roughly uniform sequencing depth across donors, an assumption that may not hold.

As encoded in the germline V gene, CDR1 is MDHEN while CDR2 is SYDVKM. V loses 7 bases of germline sequence and J loses 6 bases, and the interval between the two ends is 24 bases. From the cysteine through the phenylalanine, the CDR3 covers 16 amino acids. CDR3 DNA is the only sequence kept; it has 48 bases, read in frame from the first base. The library was made by the immunoSEQ multiplex PCR assay. A mixture of 60 forward primers for TCR Vbeta segments and 13 reverse primers for TCR Jbeta segments was used in the multiplex PCR. A multiplex PCR assay on genomic DNA amplified the CDR3 region of rearranged TCR beta genes. Amplified TCR beta libraries were sequenced as 87-base-pair reads on the Illumina HiSeq System. The authors' analysis ran thus. A later analysis tallied around 80 million unique TCR beta chains across the 666 repertoires, and around 9.9 million of those chains were shared by two or more donors. Raw reads were error-corrected and collapsed into unique sequences with a nearest-neighbor algorithm that merged closely related sequences to remove PCR and sequencing errors. To assign V, D and J gene segments, CDR3 sequences were aligned to IMGT reference sequences. For a sequence to be retained, a match of at least six nucleotides was required to both a V gene segment and a J gene segment. Rearrangements were called productive when the CDR3 lacked stop codons and stayed in frame with V and J; all others were non-productive. CDR3 was defined by IMGT convention, running from the second conserved V-encoded cysteine to the conserved J-encoded phenylalanine. In an earlier analysis of approximately 500 of the donors, sequences lacking an unambiguous match to a single V gene segment were excluded. In an earlier analysis of 587 of the donors, V segments were called functional above 56.7% productive rearrangements and were called segregating when the between-donor standard deviation exceeded 5%. To diagnose cytomegalovirus status from the catalog of TCR beta chain sequences, a statistical classification framework was built. In a later analysis, TCR nucleotide sequences were compared against IMGT/GENE-DB human TR gene sequences so that V and J genes could be assigned. A later analysis assigned CDR3 sequences and most-parsimonious VDJ recombination scenarios with the TCRdist pipeline. In a later analysis, every TCR beta chain was defined by the combination of its CDR3 amino acid sequence and its V-gene family, and reads without a unique V-gene family were dropped. In a later analysis, several hundred highly shared, low-generation-probability nucleotide sequences were removed to address suspected cross-contamination and a sequencing artifact. In a later analysis, a clonal expansion index for each public chain was calculated from normalized within-repertoire ranks of inferred template counts. Generation probabilities in a later analysis came from a VDJ recombination model fitted to out-of-frame rearrangements, and those results were checked against IGoR. In a later analysis, hypergeometric tests were used to score TCR-TCR, TCR-HLA and TCR-CMV co-occurrence, with a repertoire-size bias correction applied to TCR pairs. To estimate false discovery rates, a later analysis permuted the HLA or CMV assignments 20 times. In a later analysis, co-occurring TCRs were grouped using DBSCAN, with TCRdist sequence similarity added in when clustering inside HLA-allele-positive subsets. Repertoires with fewer than 30,000 or more than 120,000 public chains were left out of co-occurrence clustering, as were several repertoires with anomalous nucleotide sharing. Not all clones reach the TCRdb copy of this immuneACCESS table, which keeps in-frame sequences only. Checked studies attribute under half of the gap to unresolved V genes and leave the rest unexplained. V and J calls and clone size are as listed in that table; D and trimming were resolved from the DNA. For this sample the table gives 30,000 to 35,000 clones, of which about 70% were detected only once. 10% of the sample is in the top ten clones.

In total, roughly 670 healthy bone marrow donors made up the cohort. At the time of sampling, all cohort members were nominally healthy, though unrecorded immune exposures were likely present. The donor tested CMV seropositive, placing the donor among the 290 or so seropositive members of the cohort. Each donor provided a peripheral blood sample, and peripheral blood mononuclear cells were used for TCR beta sequencing. The Qiagen DNeasy Blood Extraction Kit was used to extract genomic DNA from the blood cell samples. This clone was counted a few times. The specificity of this receptor is unknown. Qualities for individual bases were not recorded, and no much larger clone is one base off.

This clonotype was obtained from a man aged 40-49 years in good health and CMV-seropositive. The material sequenced was PBMCs. This chain joins TRBV28 to TRBJ1-1; no confident D gene assignment can be made. For the CDR3, the sequence is CASNLWGARRKSEAFF. The nucleotide sequence reads TGTGCCAGCAACCTTTGGGGAGCCCGTAGAAAGTCTGAAGCTTTCTTT. Here the CDR3 is joined to the reference TRBV28 and TRBJ1-1 genes, and the full variable domain is: DVKVTQSSRYLVKRTGEKVFLECVQDMDHENMFWYRQDPGLGLRLIYFSYDVKMKEKGDIPEGYSVSREKKERFSLILESASTNQTSMYLCASNLWGARRKSEAFFGQGTRLTVV.